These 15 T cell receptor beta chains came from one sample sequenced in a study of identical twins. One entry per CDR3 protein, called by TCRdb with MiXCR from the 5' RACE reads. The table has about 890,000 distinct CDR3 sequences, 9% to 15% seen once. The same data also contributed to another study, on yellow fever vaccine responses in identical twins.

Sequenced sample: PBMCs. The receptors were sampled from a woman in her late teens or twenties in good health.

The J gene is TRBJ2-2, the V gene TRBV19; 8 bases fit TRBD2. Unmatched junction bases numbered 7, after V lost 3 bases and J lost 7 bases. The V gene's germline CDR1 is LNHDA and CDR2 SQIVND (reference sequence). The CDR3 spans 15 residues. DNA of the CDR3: TGTGCCAGTAGTATGGGCGGGAGGTCTGGCGGGGAGCTGTTTTTT. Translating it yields CASSMGGRSGGELFF. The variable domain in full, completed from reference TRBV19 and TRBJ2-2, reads DGGITQSPKYLFRKEGQNVTLSCEQNLNHDAMYWYRQDPGQGLRLIYYSQIVNDFQKGDIAEGYSVSREKKESFPLTVTSAQKNPTAFYLCASSMGGRSGGELFFGEGSRLTVL.

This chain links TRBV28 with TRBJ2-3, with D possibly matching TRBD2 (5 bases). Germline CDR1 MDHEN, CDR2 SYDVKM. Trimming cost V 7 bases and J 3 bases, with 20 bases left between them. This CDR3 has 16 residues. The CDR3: CASTTYVLVGTDTQYF. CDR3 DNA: TGTGCCAGCACCACCTATGTACTAGTTGGGACAGATACGCAGTATTTT.

The CDR3 nucleotides read TGTGCCAGCAGCGTTCAGAAGCTCACAGATACGCAGTATTTT. Its translation: CASSVQKLTDTQYF. The chain carries TRBV9 and TRBJ2-3, with D unclear. This CDR3 has 14 amino acids. Per the germline V gene, CDR1 is SGDLS and CDR2 is YYNGEE. The ends were cut back, 2 bases at V and 2 bases at J, with 9 bases in the middle.

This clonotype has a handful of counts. The DNA of the CDR3 is TGTGCCATCAGTTACTTGGCGGGGATCACTGAAGCTTTCTTT. This sequence encodes CAISYLAGITEAFF. The rearrangement links TRBV10-3 to TRBJ1-1; no firm D call. This CDR3 contains 14 residues. The germline V gene has CDR1 ENHRY and CDR2 SYGVKD. Between the trimmed V and J ends, which lost 5 bases and 4 bases, there was a span of 14 bases.

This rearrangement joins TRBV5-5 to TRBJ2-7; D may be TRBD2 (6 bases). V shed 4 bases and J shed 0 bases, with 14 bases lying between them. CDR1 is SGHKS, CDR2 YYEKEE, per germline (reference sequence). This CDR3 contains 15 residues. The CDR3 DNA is TGTGCCAGCAGCGTGGGGAGTAGCGGCTCCTACGAGCAGTACTTC. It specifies CASSVGSSGSYEQYF. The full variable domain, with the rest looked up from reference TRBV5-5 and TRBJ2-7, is DAGVTQSPTHLIKTRGQQVTLRCSPISGHKSVSWYQQVLGQGPQFIFQYYEKEERGRGNFPDRFSARQFPNYSSELNVNALLLGDSALYLCASSVGSSGSYEQYFGPGTRLTVT.

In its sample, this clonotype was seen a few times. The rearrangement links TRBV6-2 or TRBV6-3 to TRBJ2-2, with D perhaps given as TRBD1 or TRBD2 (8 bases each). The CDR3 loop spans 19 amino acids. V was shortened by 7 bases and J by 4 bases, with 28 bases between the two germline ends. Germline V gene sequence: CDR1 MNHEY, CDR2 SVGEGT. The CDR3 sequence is CASTRTGYQRESITGELFF. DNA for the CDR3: TGTGCCAGCACCCGGACAGGGTACCAGCGGGAGAGTATCACCGGGGAGCTGTTTTTT.

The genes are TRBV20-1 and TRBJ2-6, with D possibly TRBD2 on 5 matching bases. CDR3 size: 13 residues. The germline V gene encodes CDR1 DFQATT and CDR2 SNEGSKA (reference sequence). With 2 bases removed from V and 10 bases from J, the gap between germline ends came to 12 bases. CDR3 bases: TGCAGTGCTAGACGGGGTGGAGATAACGTCCTGACTTTC. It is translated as CSARRGGDNVLTF.

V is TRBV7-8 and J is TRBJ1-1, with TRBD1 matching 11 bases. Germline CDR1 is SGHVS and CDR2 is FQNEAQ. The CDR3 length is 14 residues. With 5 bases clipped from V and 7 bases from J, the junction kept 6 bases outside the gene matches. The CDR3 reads CASSEGTGGFEAFF. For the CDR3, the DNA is TGTGCCAGCAGCGAAGGGACAGGGGGTTTTGAAGCTTTCTTT.

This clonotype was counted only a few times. CDR3 bases: TGTGCCAGCAGCCGCTATGGGCCTTCCGGGGAGCTGTTTTTT. Translated: CASSRYGPSGELFF. The V call is TRBV7-2, the J call TRBJ2-2, with no clear D. The CDR3 extends over 14 amino acids. Germline lookup yields CDR1 SGHTA and CDR2 FQGNSA. Trimming removed 5 bases from V and 6 bases from J, with 13 bases in between.

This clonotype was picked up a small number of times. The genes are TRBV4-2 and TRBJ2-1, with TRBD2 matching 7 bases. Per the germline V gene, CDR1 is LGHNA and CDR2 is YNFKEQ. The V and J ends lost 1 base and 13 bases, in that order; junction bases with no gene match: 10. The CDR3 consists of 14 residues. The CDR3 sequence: CASSQALAGYLQFF. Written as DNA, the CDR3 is TGTGCCAGCAGCCAAGCTTTAGCGGGCTACCTACAGTTCTTC.

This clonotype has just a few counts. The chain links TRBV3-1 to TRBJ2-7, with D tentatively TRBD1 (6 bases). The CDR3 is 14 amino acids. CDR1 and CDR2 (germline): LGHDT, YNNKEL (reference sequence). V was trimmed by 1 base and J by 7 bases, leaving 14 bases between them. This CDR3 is CASSQGTQGREQYF. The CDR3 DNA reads TGTGCCAGCAGCCAAGGTACCCAGGGGCGAGAGCAGTACTTC.

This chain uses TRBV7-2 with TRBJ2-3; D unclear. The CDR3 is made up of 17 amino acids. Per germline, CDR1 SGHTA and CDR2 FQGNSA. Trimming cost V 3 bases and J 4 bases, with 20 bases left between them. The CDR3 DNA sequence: TGTGCCAGCAGCTTGGGGTGGGGTTGGCAAGTCGCAGATACGCAGTATTTT. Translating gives CASSLGWGWQVADTQYF.

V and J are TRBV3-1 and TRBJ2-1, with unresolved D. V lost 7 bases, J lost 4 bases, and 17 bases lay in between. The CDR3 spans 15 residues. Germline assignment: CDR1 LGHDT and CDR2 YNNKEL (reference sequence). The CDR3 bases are TGTGCCAGCACCCGATCGACCCCAACGTACAATGAGCAGTTCTTC. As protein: CASTRSTPTYNEQFF.

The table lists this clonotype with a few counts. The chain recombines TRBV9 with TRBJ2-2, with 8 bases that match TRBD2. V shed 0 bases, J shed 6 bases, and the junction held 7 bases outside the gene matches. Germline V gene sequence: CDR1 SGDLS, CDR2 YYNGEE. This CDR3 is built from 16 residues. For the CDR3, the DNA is TGTGCCAGCAGCGTAGAGACTAGCGCAACCCCCGGGGAGCTGTTTTTT. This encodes CASSVETSATPGELFF.

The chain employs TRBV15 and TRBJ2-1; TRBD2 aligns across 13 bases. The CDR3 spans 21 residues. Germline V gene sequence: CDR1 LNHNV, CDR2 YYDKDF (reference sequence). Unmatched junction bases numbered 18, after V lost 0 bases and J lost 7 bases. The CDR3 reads CATSRDRWGTSGKGIRNEQFF. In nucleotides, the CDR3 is TGTGCCACCAGCAGAGACCGTTGGGGGACTAGCGGGAAAGGGATTCGTAATGAGCAGTTCTTC.